This is a list of T cell receptor beta chains from one sample in a study of PD-1 blockade in classical Hodgkin lymphoma. Libraries were prepared by immunoSEQ multiplex PCR; TCRdb keeps only in-frame clonotypes and omits some of them. The table shows 4,000 to 6,000 clones, with more than 80% occurring only once. Sequenced: CD8+ T cells from blood. The receptors come from a human donor with classical Hodgkin lymphoma. CDR3s include the opening cysteine and the closing phenylalanine or tryptophan.

TRBJ1-2 | TRBV7-8 | CASSSRGQGPDGYTF
TRBJ1-1 | TRBV28 | CASSPQTEAFF
TRBJ2-1 | TRBV4-3 | CASSQVSLAGGTDEQFF
TRBJ1-5 | TRBV6-1 | CASSEYPPDIGNQPQHF
TRBJ2-5 | TRBV9 | CASSQGGGPQETQYF
TRBJ2-1 | TRBV21-1 | CASSKAVAADNEQFF
TRBJ2-1 | TRBV6-1 | CASSELAGSYNEQFF
TRBJ2-1 | TRBV4-1 | CASSQEGLAGAEQFF
TRBJ2-1 | TRBV4-2 | CASSQDLGQGLGNEQFF
TRBJ2-7 | TRBV29-1 | CSASDSDWAEQYF
TRBJ2-3 | TRBV5-1 | CASSLAASGRLQDTQYF
TRBJ1-2 | TRBV4-2 | CASSQGPGGSGYTF
TRBJ2-1 | TRBV19 | CASSIGLASEQFF
TRBJ1-2 | TRBV6-5 | CASSYSGHDYGYTF
TRBJ2-7 | TRBV6-5 | CATGQAQYF
TRBJ1-1 | TRBV28 | CASSFDGLNTEAFF